The 8 T cell receptor beta chains given below trace back to one sample, sequenced in a study of cytotoxic CD8 clonotypes in ibrutinib-treated CLL. Libraries were prepared by immunoSEQ multiplex PCR; TCRdb keeps only in-frame clonotypes and omits some of them. This table has some 63,000 clones, about nine tenths appearing once. The sample was PBMCs, taken after 12 months of ibrutinib treatment. All receptors derive from a human donor with chronic lymphocytic leukemia.

The V gene is TRBV29-1, the J gene TRBJ2-2; D not certain. Germline V CDR1 and CDR2: SQVTM, ANQGSEA. V was trimmed by 6 bases and J by 1 base, leaving 15 bases between them. The CDR3 contains 15 residues. Here the CDR3 reads CSVPGPEVNTGELFF. CDR3 DNA: TGCAGCGTCCCCGGGCCAGAAGTGAACACCGGGGAGCTGTTTTTT.

This rearrangement joins TRBV5-1 to TRBJ1-1; TRBD1 might be the D (6 bases). The V gene's germline CDR1 is SGHRS and CDR2 YFSETQ. Trimming shortened V by 4 bases and J by 11 bases, and 15 bases separated the two germline ends. This CDR3 has 12 residues. The CDR3 is CASSDLGGDAFF. The CDR3 bases are TGCGCCAGCAGCGATTTAGGGGGAGACGCTTTCTTT.

This chain links TRBV9 with TRBJ2-5; 10 bases map to TRBD2. With 3 bases clipped from V and 7 bases from J, the junction kept 6 bases outside the gene matches. Germline V gene data show CDR1 as SGDLS and CDR2 as YYNGEE. This CDR3 comprises 14 residues. The CDR3 bases are TGTGCCAGCAGCGGAGAACCTAGCGGGGGGACCCAGTACTTC. Translation: CASSGEPSGGTQYF. The full variable domain, in which reference TRBV9 and TRBJ2-5 provide the parts outside the CDR3, is DSGVTQTPKHLITATGQRVTLRCSPRSGDLSVYWYQQSLDQGLQFLIQYYNGEERAKGNILERFSAQQFPDLHSELNLSSLELGDSALYFCASSGEPSGGTQYFGPGTRLLVL.

This sequence joins TRBV19 and TRBJ1-1, with D unclear. The CDR3 runs to 13 residues. The V and J ends lost 7 bases and 3 bases respectively, with 12 bases between them. The V gene's germline CDR1 is LNHDA and CDR2 SQIVND (reference sequence). CDR3 DNA: TGTGCCAGTACTGAGGGTCCGGACACTGAAGCTTTCTTT. Its translation is CASTEGPDTEAFF.

The V call is TRBV7-3, the J call TRBJ2-1; TRBD2 agrees at 8 bases. CDR1 and CDR2 (germline): SGHTA, FQGTGA. After removal of 3 bases from V and 1 base from J, the junction contained 5 bases not matched to a gene. This CDR3 is 16 amino acids long. The chain's CDR3 is CASSLLSGRSYNEQFF. The CDR3 DNA reads as TGTGCCAGCAGCTTGCTGAGCGGGAGATCCTACAATGAGCAGTTCTTC. Full variable domain (rest looked up from reference TRBV7-3 and TRBJ2-1): GAGVSQTPSNKVTEKGKYVELRCDPISGHTALYWYRQSLGQGPEFLIYFQGTGAADDSGLPNDRFFAVRPEGSVSTLKIQRTERGDSAVYLCASSLLSGRSYNEQFFGPGTRLTVL.

The J gene is TRBJ1-1, the V gene TRBV28; D is perhaps TRBD1 (5 bases). The V gene's germline CDR1 is MDHEN and CDR2 SYDVKM. V lost 2 bases and J 0 bases, leaving 10 bases between the germline ends. CDR3 length equals 15 residues. CDR3 region: CASSLRGDLNTEAFF. CDR3 DNA: TGTGCCAGCAGTTTACGGGGGGACCTGAACACTGAAGCTTTCTTT.

This clone was observed a single time. This sequence joins TRBV25-1 and TRBJ2-7; 9 bases are a match to TRBD2. Germline CDR1 reads MGHDK; CDR2 reads SYGVNS. After removal of 5 bases from V and 4 bases from J, the junction contained 9 bases not matched to a gene. CDR3 length equals 15 residues. The CDR3 sequence is CASSTFSGSMYEQYF. CDR3 DNA sequence: TGTGCCAGCAGTACATTTAGCGGGAGTATGTACGAGCAGTACTTC.

CDR3 bases: TGTGCCAGCAGCCCGCGGACGGAGGCCTTTGACTACACCTTC. Translated: CASSPRTEAFDYTF. The chain recombines TRBV7-9 with TRBJ1-2; D is undetermined. V was trimmed by 5 bases and J by 10 bases, leaving 20 bases between them. The CDR3 is 14 residues long. Per germline, CDR1 SEHNR and CDR2 FQNEAQ (reference sequence).